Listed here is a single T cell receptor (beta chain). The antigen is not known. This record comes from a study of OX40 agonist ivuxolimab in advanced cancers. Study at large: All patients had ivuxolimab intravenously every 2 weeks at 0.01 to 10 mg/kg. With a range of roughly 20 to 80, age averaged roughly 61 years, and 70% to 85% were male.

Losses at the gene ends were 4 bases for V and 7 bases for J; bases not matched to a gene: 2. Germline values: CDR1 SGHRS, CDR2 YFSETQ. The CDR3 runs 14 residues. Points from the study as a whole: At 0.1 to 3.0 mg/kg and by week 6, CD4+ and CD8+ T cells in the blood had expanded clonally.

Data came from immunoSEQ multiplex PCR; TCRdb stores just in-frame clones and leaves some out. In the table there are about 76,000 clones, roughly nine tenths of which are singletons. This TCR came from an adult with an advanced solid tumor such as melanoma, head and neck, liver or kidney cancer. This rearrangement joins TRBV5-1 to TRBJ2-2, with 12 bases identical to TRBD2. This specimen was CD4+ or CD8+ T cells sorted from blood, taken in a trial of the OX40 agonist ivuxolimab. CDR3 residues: CASSPTSGSGELFF. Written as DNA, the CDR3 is TGCGCCAGCAGCCCGACTAGCGGGAGCGGGGAGCTGTTTTTT. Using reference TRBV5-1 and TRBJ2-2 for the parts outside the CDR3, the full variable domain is KAGVTQTPRYLIKTRGQQVTLSCSPISGHRSVSWYQQTPGQGLQFLFEYFSETQRNKGNFPGRFSGRQFSNSRSEMNVSTLELGDSALYLCASSPTSGSGELFFGEGSRLTVL.